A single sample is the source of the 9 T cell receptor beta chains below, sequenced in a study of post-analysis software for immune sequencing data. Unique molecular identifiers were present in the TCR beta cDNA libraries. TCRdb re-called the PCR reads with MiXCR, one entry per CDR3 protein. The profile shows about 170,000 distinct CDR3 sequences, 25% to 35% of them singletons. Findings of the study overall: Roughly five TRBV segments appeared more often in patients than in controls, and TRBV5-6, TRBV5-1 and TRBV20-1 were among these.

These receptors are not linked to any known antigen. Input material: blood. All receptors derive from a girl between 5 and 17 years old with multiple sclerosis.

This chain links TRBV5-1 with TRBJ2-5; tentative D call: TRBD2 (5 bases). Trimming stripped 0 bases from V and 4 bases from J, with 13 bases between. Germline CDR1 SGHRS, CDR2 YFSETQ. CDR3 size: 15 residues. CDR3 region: CASSLGGRGGETQYF. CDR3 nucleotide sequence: TGCGCCAGCAGCTTGGGTGGCAGAGGAGGAGAGACCCAGTACTTC.

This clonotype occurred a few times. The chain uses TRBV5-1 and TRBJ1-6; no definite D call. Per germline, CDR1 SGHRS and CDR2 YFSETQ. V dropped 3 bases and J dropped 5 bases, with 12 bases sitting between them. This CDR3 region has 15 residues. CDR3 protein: CASSSGTQDNSPLHF. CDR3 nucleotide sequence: TGCGCCAGCAGCTCCGGAACGCAAGATAATTCACCCCTCCACTTT.

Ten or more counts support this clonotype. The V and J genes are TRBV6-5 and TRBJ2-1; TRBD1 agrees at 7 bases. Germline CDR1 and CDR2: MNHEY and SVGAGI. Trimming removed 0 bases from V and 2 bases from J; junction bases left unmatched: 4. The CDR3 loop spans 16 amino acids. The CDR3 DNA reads TGTGCCAGCAGTTACTCGACAGGGAGACCCTACAATGAGCAGTTCTTC. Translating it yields CASSYSTGRPYNEQFF.

CDR3 protein: CASSSRFAEETQYF. In nucleotides, the CDR3 is TGTGCCAGCAGCTCCCGCTTTGCGGAGGAGACCCAGTACTTC. The chain couples TRBV5-6 to TRBJ2-5; the D is unclear. V shed 3 bases and J shed 5 bases, with 14 bases lying between them. CDR1 SGHDT and CDR2 YYEEEE come from the germline V gene. This CDR3 region has 14 residues. Variable domain in full (rest from reference TRBV5-6 and TRBJ2-5): DAGVTQSPTHLIKTRGQQVTLRCSPKSGHDTVSWYQQALGQGPQFIFQYYEEEERQRGNFPDRFSGHQFPNYSSELNVNALLLGDSALYLCASSSRFAEETQYFGPGTRLLVL.

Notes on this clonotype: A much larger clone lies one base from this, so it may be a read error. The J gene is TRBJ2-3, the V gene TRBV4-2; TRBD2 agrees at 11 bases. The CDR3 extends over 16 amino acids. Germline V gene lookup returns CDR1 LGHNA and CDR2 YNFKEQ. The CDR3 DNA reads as TGTGTCAGCAGCCCACGGACTAGCGGGAGCACAGATACGCAGTATTTT. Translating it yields CVSSPRTSGSTDTQYF.

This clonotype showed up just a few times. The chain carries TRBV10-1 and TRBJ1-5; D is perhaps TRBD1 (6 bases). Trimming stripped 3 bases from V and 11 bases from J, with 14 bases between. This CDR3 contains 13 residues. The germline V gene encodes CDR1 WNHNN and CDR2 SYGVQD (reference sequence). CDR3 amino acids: CASSEQGGKTQHF. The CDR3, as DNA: TGCGCCAGCAGTGAACAGGGTGGAAAGACCCAGCATTTT.

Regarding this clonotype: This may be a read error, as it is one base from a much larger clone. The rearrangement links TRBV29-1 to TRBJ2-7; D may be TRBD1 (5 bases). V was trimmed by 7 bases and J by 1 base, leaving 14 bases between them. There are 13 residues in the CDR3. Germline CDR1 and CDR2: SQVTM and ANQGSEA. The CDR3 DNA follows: TGCAGCGGGACGATGGGGCGGTCCTACGAGCAGTACTTC. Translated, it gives CSGTMGRSYEQYF.

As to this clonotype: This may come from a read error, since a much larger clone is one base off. CDR3 coding DNA: TGTGCCACCAGTGTAGACAGCGATCAGCCCCAGCATTTT. This encodes CATSVDSDQPQHF. The chain carries TRBV24-1 and TRBJ1-5; D might be TRBD1 (5 bases). V lost 5 bases and J lost 5, with 9 bases in between. The CDR3 is 13 residues long. Germline CDR1 reads KGHDR; CDR2 reads SFDVKD.

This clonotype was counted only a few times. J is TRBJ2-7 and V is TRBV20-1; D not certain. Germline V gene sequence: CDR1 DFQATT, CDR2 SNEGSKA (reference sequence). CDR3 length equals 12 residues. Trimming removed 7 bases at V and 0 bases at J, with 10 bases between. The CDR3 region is CSVKPLSYEQYF. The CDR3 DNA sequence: TGCAGTGTCAAGCCGCTCTCCTACGAGCAGTACTTC.